The rows below give T cell receptor beta chains drawn from one sample of a study of shared clonotypes between healthy human individuals. Clones were read by immunoSEQ multiplex PCR, and TCRdb kept only the in-frame ones, dropping some. The sample records millions of clones, approximately 94% being singletons. The sample consisted of naive CD4+ T cells sorted from blood. Source of these receptors: a man younger than 30 in good health. Both conserved end residues are part of each CDR3. The D gene is left open where the match is weak. Only part of the rows carry a size: once, few, many, or a class if the clone is expanded.

CDR3 protein	CDR3 DNA	D gene	J gene	clone size	V gene
CASSELSEGTWDTEAFF	TGTGCCAGCAGTGAATTAAGTGAGGGCACTTGGGACACTGAAGCTTTCTTT	-	TRBJ1-1	-	TRBV6-1
CASSLLQGSPGELFF	TGTGCCAGTAGTCTACTACAGGGCTCTCCCGGGGAGCTGTTTTTT	-	TRBJ2-2	-	TRBV19
CASSLVGGLDTQYF	TGCGCCAGCAGCTTGGTGGGAGGCTTAGATACGCAGTATTTT	-	TRBJ2-3	-	TRBV5-1
CASRGGTGVYEQYF	TGTGCCAGCAGGGGGGGGACAGGGGTCTACGAGCAGTACTTC	TRBD1	TRBJ2-7	-	TRBV2
CASSRGGPTTGNTIYF	TGCGCCAGCAGCCGGGGCGGGCCCACTACGGGAAACACCATATATTTT	-	TRBJ1-3	-	TRBV4-3
CASSQRLAAPYEQYF	TGCGCCAGCAGCCAAAGACTAGCGGCTCCCTACGAGCAGTACTTC	TRBD2	TRBJ2-7	-	TRBV4-3
CSSWDRGQETQYF	TGCAGCTCCTGGGACAGGGGTCAAGAGACCCAGTACTTC	TRBD1	TRBJ2-5	once	TRBV29-1
CASSTAGGQPQHF	TGTGCCAGCAGTACTGCGGGAGGTCAGCCCCAGCATTTT	-	TRBJ1-5	-	TRBV25-1
CASSQVGQQETQYF	TGCGCCAGCAGCCAAGTAGGCCAGCAAGAGACCCAGTACTTC	-	TRBJ2-5	-	TRBV4-1
CASSEGTGRPYEQYF	TGTGCCAGCAGCGAGGGGACAGGGAGACCCTACGAGCAGTACTTC	TRBD1	TRBJ2-7	-	TRBV7-6
CASSEKGRAFF	TGTGCCAGCAGTGAAAAAGGGCGGGCTTTCTTT	-	TRBJ1-1	-	TRBV6-1
CASRGTGETQYF	TGTGCCAGCAGAGGGACTGGAGAGACCCAGTACTTC	-	TRBJ2-5	once	TRBV5-4
CASALGAEAFF	TGTGCCAGCGCCCTCGGGGCTGAAGCTTTCTTT	-	TRBJ1-1	-	TRBV2
CASSFHRDRVSQPQHF	TGTGCCAGCAGTTTCCACCGGGACAGGGTATCTCAGCCCCAGCATTTT	TRBD1	TRBJ1-5	-	TRBV6-6
CASSPDRNRGYGYTF	TGTGCCAGCAGCCCGGACAGAAATAGGGGATATGGCTACACCTTC	-	TRBJ1-2	-	TRBV5-4
CASSLALLAGDYNEQFF	TGTGCCAGCAGCTTAGCTCTACTAGCGGGAGATTACAATGAGCAGTTCTTC	TRBD2	TRBJ2-1	-	TRBV7-9
CASSLVGQWFNEQFF	TGTGCCAGCAGCTTAGTTGGACAGTGGTTCAATGAGCAGTTCTTC	-	TRBJ2-1	-	TRBV7-2
CASDSLGGARFNEQFF	TGTGCCAGCGACTCGTTAGGCGGGGCTCGTTTCAATGAGCAGTTCTTC	-	TRBJ2-1	-	TRBV27
CASSYSNQERNSPLHF	TGTGCCAGCAGTTACTCGAATCAGGAGAGGAATTCACCCCTCCACTTT	-	TRBJ1-6	few	TRBV6-5
CASSLEFGRGDQYF	TGTGCCAGCAGCTTGGAATTCGGGAGGGGTGATCAGTACTTC	TRBD2	TRBJ2-4	-	TRBV5-6
CASSPNSGQGDSGANVLTF	TGCGCCAGCAGCCCAAACTCCGGACAGGGGGATTCAGGGGCCAACGTCCTGACTTTC	TRBD1	TRBJ2-6	-	TRBV4-3
CASSARQGDTGELFF	TGTGCCAGCAGCGCCAGACAGGGGGACACCGGGGAGCTGTTTTTT	TRBD1	TRBJ2-2	-	TRBV9
CTSSIEDLGNTIYF	TGTACCAGTAGTATTGAGGACCTTGGAAACACCATATATTTT	-	TRBJ1-3	-	TRBV19
CASSRGLAGGSSYEQYF	TGTGCCAGCAGCAGGGGACTAGCGGGAGGAAGCTCCTACGAGCAGTACTTC	TRBD2	TRBJ2-7	-	TRBV5-4
CASSLSGVLETQYF	TGTGCCAGCTCACTATCGGGGGTCCTGGAGACCCAGTACTTC	-	TRBJ2-5	-	TRBV18
CASSLEQGLGEQYF	TGTGCCAGCAGCTTGGAACAGGGCTTAGGCGAGCAGTACTTC	-	TRBJ2-7	-	TRBV5-6
CASSWGRGPGETQYF	TGCGCCAGCAGCTGGGGGCGGGGGCCGGGGGAGACCCAGTACTTC	-	TRBJ2-5	-	TRBV5-1
CASSYSSGNYGYTF	TGTGCCAGCAGTTACTCTTCAGGGAACTATGGCTACACCTTC	-	TRBJ1-2	-	TRBV6-6
CASSLNTGELFF	TGTGCCAGCAGCCTGAACACCGGGGAGCTGTTTTTT	-	TRBJ2-2	-	TRBV21-1
CASSGGNLGNSPLHF	TGCGCCAGCAGTGGAGGGAATTTGGGCAATTCACCCCTCCACTTT	-	TRBJ1-6	-	TRBV10-1
CASSLAGVETDTQYF	TGTGCCAGCAGCCTTGCGGGGGTCGAGACAGATACGCAGTATTTT	TRBD2	TRBJ2-3	-	TRBV5-4
CASSQARGAGELFF	TGTGCCAGCAGCCAAGCTAGGGGGGCCGGGGAGCTGTTTTTT	-	TRBJ2-2	-	TRBV14
CASSSGGTGSGELFF	TGTGCCAGCAGCTCTGGGGGGACAGGGAGCGGGGAGCTGTTTTTT	TRBD1	TRBJ2-2	-	TRBV11-3
CASSLYTSGGEQYF	TGTGCCAGCAGTTTATACACTAGCGGGGGCGAGCAGTACTTC	TRBD2	TRBJ2-7	-	TRBV28
CAISETNPGLADNEQFF	TGTGCCATCAGTGAAACAAATCCGGGACTAGCGGACAATGAGCAGTTCTTC	TRBD2	TRBJ2-1	-	TRBV10-3
CASSLATGGNEQYF	TGTGCCAGCAGCTTAGCTACAGGGGGCAACGAGCAGTACTTC	TRBD1	TRBJ2-7	-	TRBV7-8
CASGGTGLGYANTIYF	TGTGCTAGTGGTGGGACAGGGTTAGGGTATGCAAACACCATATATTTT	TRBD1	TRBJ1-3	-	TRBV12-5
CASSEYVKGMGTEAFF	TGTGCCAGCAGTGAATATGTTAAGGGTATGGGAACTGAAGCTTTCTTT	-	TRBJ1-1	few	TRBV25-1
CASSERTGPNEKLFF	TGTGCCAGCAGTGAAAGGACAGGCCCAAATGAAAAACTGTTTTTT	TRBD1	TRBJ1-4	-	TRBV2
CASLSFPPYF	TGTGCCAGCCTCAGTTTTCCTCCGTACTTC	-	TRBJ2-5	once	TRBV6-4
CSLEPGTADTQYF	TGCAGCCTTGAGCCCGGGACCGCAGATACGCAGTATTTT	-	TRBJ2-3	-	TRBV29-1
CASSPPNGDGYTF	TGTGCCAGCTCACCACCGAATGGGGATGGCTACACCTTC	-	TRBJ1-2	few	TRBV18
CASSLSPQGNQPQHF	TGCGCCAGCAGCTTATCCCCTCAGGGGAATCAGCCCCAGCATTTT	-	TRBJ1-5	-	TRBV5-1
CAIRRGGEGTLRIEQYF	TGTGCCATCAGGAGGGGAGGGGAAGGAACCCTACGAATCGAGCAGTACTTC	TRBD2	TRBJ2-7	-	TRBV10-3
CASSQWTGDTQYF	TGCGCCAGCAGCCAATGGACCGGGGATACGCAGTATTTT	-	TRBJ2-3	-	TRBV4-3
CASTAGVGEQFF	TGTGCCAGCACGGCGGGAGTAGGTGAGCAGTTCTTC	TRBD2	TRBJ2-1	-	TRBV7-9
CASSVAGTSGGYNEQFF	TGTGCCAGCAGCGTAGCCGGGACTAGCGGGGGGTACAATGAGCAGTTCTTC	TRBD2	TRBJ2-1	-	TRBV9
CASKDAGLAGINEQFF	TGTGCCAGCAAAGATGCCGGCCTAGCGGGAATCAATGAGCAGTTCTTC	TRBD2	TRBJ2-1	-	TRBV7-9
CASSGQGEVLMNTEAFF	TGTGCCAGCAGTGGGCAGGGCGAAGTATTGATGAACACTGAAGCTTTCTTT	-	TRBJ1-1	-	TRBV25-1
CASTEAEGQPQHF	TGTGCCAGTACCGAAGCGGAAGGGCAGCCCCAGCATTTT	-	TRBJ1-5	once	TRBV19
CASSMGEASTDTQYF	TGTGCCAGTAGTATGGGGGAGGCTAGCACAGATACGCAGTATTTT	-	TRBJ2-3	-	TRBV19
CASNPGQGAVYEQYF	TGTGCCAGCAACCCGGGACAGGGGGCCGTCTACGAGCAGTACTTC	TRBD1	TRBJ2-7	-	TRBV6-1
CASSFAGANTEAFF	TGTGCCAGCAGCTTTGCTGGGGCGAACACTGAAGCTTTCTTT	-	TRBJ1-1	few	TRBV5-4
CASSLAGATYEQYF	TGTGCCAGCAGCTTGGCGGGGGCCACCTACGAGCAGTACTTC	-	TRBJ2-7	-	TRBV5-4
CASSSSGRYTGELFF	TGTGCCAGTAGTTCGAGCGGGCGGTACACCGGGGAGCTGTTTTTT	-	TRBJ2-2	-	TRBV19